A single sample is the source of the 32 T cell receptor beta chains below, sequenced in a study of blood T cell repertoires in COVID-19. Here immunoSEQ multiplex PCR was the method, and the copy in TCRdb shows in-frame clones only, minus some. The table has 200,000 to 250,000 clones, roughly 81% seen once. Sequencing was done on a sample of peripheral blood. The receptors shown here come from a man in his forties or fifties who had recovered from COVID-19.

The V and J genes are TRBV27 and TRBJ2-7, with TRBD1 matching over 9 bases. The trim removed 6 bases at V and 2 bases at J, leaving 5 bases unmatched. The CDR3 consists of 14 residues. CDR1 is MNHEY and CDR2 is SMNVEV in the germline V gene (reference sequence). The chain's CDR3 is CASRGQGSPYEQYF. Here the CDR3 DNA reads TGTGCCAGCAGAGGACAGGGGAGTCCCTACGAGCAGTACTTC.

The V call is TRBV6-5, the J call TRBJ2-3; 10 bases are shared with TRBD1. The V segment lost 6 bases and the J segment 5 bases; nucleotides outside the gene matches: 8. CDR1 is MNHEY and CDR2 is SVGAGI in the germline V gene. This CDR3 has 15 amino acids. CDR3 sequence reads: CASRGDRGQGDTQYF. The CDR3 nucleotides read TGTGCCAGCAGGGGGGACAGGGGCCAGGGAGATACGCAGTATTTT.

This clone was found once. CDR3 DNA: TGTGCCAGCAGTTACTCAGGGGCTGAGCCCCAGCATTTT. This translates into CASSYSGAEPQHF. The chain recombines TRBV6-5 with TRBJ1-5; TRBD1 is a possible D gene (5 bases). The CDR3 runs to 13 residues. CDR1 and CDR2 (germline): MNHEY, SVGAGI. Trimming removed 0 bases at V and 8 bases at J, with 8 bases between.

The chain has TRBV18 and TRBJ2-1, with TRBD2 matching 11 bases. Germline lookup yields CDR1 KGHSH and CDR2 LQKENI. Germline trimming cut 2 bases from V and 6 bases from J; bases unmatched to any gene: 3. The CDR3 sequence is 15 residues long. CDR3 loop: CASSPGTSGSNEQFF. DNA of the CDR3: TGTGCCAGCTCACCAGGTACTAGCGGGAGCAATGAGCAGTTCTTC.

In its sample, this clone was seen once. The chain links TRBV7-2 to TRBJ2-1; 7 bases are shared with TRBD2. The length of the CDR3 is 16 residues. Germline V gene sequence: CDR1 SGHTA, CDR2 FQGNSA. The ends lost 1 base at V and 4 bases at J; junction bases unmatched: 7. CDR3 nucleotide sequence: TGTGCCAGCAGCTTAGTTGGGCGGGAGAGATACAATGAGCAGTTCTTC. Residues: CASSLVGRERYNEQFF.

The V gene is TRBV24-1, the J gene TRBJ2-7; 7 bases are a match to TRBD1. Germline lookup yields CDR1 KGHDR and CDR2 SFDVKD. This CDR3 is 14 amino acids long. V lost 4 bases and J lost 1; bases outside the gene matches: 3. The CDR3 DNA reads as TGTGCCACCAGTGACCCGACAGGGTCCTACGAGCAGTACTTC. Residues: CATSDPTGSYEQYF.

This chain joins TRBV28 and TRBJ2-2; no reliable D call. The CDR3 sequence is 13 residues long. Per the germline V gene, CDR1 is MDHEN and CDR2 is SYDVKM. The germline V and J ends were trimmed by 6 bases and 8 bases, with 13 bases remaining between them. The CDR3 region is CASSTYRAGELFF. As DNA, the CDR3 is TGTGCCAGCAGCACCTACCGAGCTGGGGAGCTGTTTTTT. Using reference TRBV28 and TRBJ2-2 for the parts outside the CDR3, the full variable domain is DVKVTQSSRYLVKRTGEKVFLECVQDMDHENMFWYRQDPGLGLRLIYFSYDVKMKEKGDIPEGYSVSREKKERFSLILESASTNQTSMYLCASSTYRAGELFFGEGSRLTVL.

The gene calls are TRBV10-2 and TRBJ1-3; TRBD1 agrees at 7 bases. CDR1 WSHSY and CDR2 SAAADI come from the germline V gene. This CDR3 region has 15 residues. V shed 7 bases, J shed 3 bases, and the junction held 9 bases outside the gene matches. In DNA form, the CDR3 reads TGCGCCAGCAAAAGGGACAGTTGGGGTGGAAACACCATATATTTT. It is translated as CASKRDSWGGNTIYF.

This clone was observed a handful of times. This CDR3 is CASRGDSYEQYF. The DNA of the CDR3 is TGTGCCAGCAGGGGGGACTCTTACGAGCAGTACTTC. V and J are TRBV2 and TRBJ2-7, with D possibly TRBD2 on 6 matching bases. CDR3 length: 12 amino acids. The germline CDR1 and CDR2 sequences are SNHLY and FYNNEI. The V and J ends lost 6 bases and 4 bases respectively, with 10 bases between them.

The V gene is TRBV7-2, the J gene TRBJ1-1; D not resolved. V was pared by 0 bases and J by 5 bases, with 7 bases between. The CDR3 sequence is 13 residues long. Germline loops: CDR1 SGHTA, CDR2 FQGNSA. CDR3 protein: CASSLALVTEAFF. For the CDR3, the DNA is TGTGCCAGCAGCTTAGCGTTAGTGACTGAAGCTTTCTTT.

The chain recombines TRBV29-1 with TRBJ2-5, with TRBD1 matching over 11 bases. V shed 4 bases and J 5 bases; nucleotides not matched to a gene: 3. CDR3 size: 13 residues. Germline V gene lookup returns CDR1 SQVTM and CDR2 ANQGSEA. The CDR3 spells CSVVGDRGETQYF. The CDR3 DNA follows: TGCAGCGTTGTGGGGGACAGGGGGGAGACCCAGTACTTC. Filled out from reference TRBV29-1 and TRBJ2-5, the complete variable domain reads SAVISQKPSRDICQRGTSLTIQCQVDSQVTMMFWYRQQPGQSLTLIATANQGSEATYESGFVIDKFPISRPNLTFSTLTVSNMSPEDSSIYLCSVVGDRGETQYFGPGTRLLVL.

The chain combines TRBV11-2 with TRBJ2-2, with D possibly TRBD2 on 6 matching bases. This CDR3 is 16 amino acids long. Trimming left V 0 bases short and J 2 bases short, with 10 bases between. The V gene's germline CDR1 is SGHAT and CDR2 FQNNGV. The DNA of the CDR3 is TGTGCCAGCAGCTTAGATCCCGGGAGCAACACCGGGGAGCTGTTTTTT. It specifies CASSLDPGSNTGELFF. Full variable domain (rest looked up from reference TRBV11-2 and TRBJ2-2): EAGVAQSPRYKIIEKRQSVAFWCNPISGHATLYWYQQILGQGPKLLIQFQNNGVVDDSQLPKDRFSAERLKGVDSTLKIQPAKLEDSAVYLCASSLDPGSNTGELFFGEGSRLTVL.

The J gene is TRBJ2-7, the V gene TRBV11-2; no firm D call. The length of the CDR3 is 12 residues. V lost 5 bases, J lost 4 bases, and 9 bases lay in between. Looked up from germline, CDR1 is SGHAT and CDR2 is FQNNGV. The CDR3 DNA reads as TGTGCCAGCAGCGGCTCCCGTTACGAGCAGTACTTC. It encodes CASSGSRYEQYF.

V usage is TRBV11-2 and J usage is TRBJ2-1; 9 nucleotides line up with TRBD1. The V gene's germline CDR1 is SGHAT and CDR2 FQNNGV. The length of the CDR3 is 16 residues. Losses at the gene ends were 4 bases for V and 2 bases for J; bases not matched to a gene: 6. CDR3 DNA: TGTGCCAGCAGCTCTCGGACAGGGGAGGCCTACAATGAGCAGTTCTTC. As protein: CASSSRTGEAYNEQFF.

The rearrangement joins TRBV18 to TRBJ1-6, with D maybe TRBD1 (5 bases). CDR3 length: 15 amino acids. Germline V gives CDR1 KGHSH, CDR2 LQKENI. The germline V and J ends were trimmed by 6 bases and 6 bases, with 15 bases remaining between them. CDR3 sequence: CASSDQGTSNSPLHF. Here the CDR3 DNA reads TGTGCCAGCTCCGATCAAGGGACTAGTAATTCACCCCTCCACTTT.

This chain links TRBV7-2 with TRBJ2-3; 12 positions match TRBD2. Trimming cost V 10 bases and J 0 bases; bases outside gene matches: 8. Germline V gene lookup returns CDR1 SGHTA and CDR2 FQGNSA. This CDR3 region has 16 residues. The CDR3 DNA reads as TGTGCCACGGGGACTAGCGGGCCTACTAGCACAGATACGCAGTATTTT. Translated, it gives CATGTSGPTSTDTQYF.

The chain employs TRBV24-1 and TRBJ2-1, with 14 bases matching TRBD2. CDR1 and CDR2 (germline): KGHDR, SFDVKD. The CDR3 extends over 17 amino acids. Losses at the gene ends were 1 base for V and 4 bases for J; bases not matched to a gene: 2. CDR3 sequence: CATSDFGTSGSYNEQFF. The CDR3 DNA reads TGTGCCACCAGTGATTTCGGGACTAGCGGGAGTTACAATGAGCAGTTCTTC.

V and J are TRBV5-4 and TRBJ2-3, with a tentative D call TRBD1 (6 bases). This CDR3 has 16 amino acids. Germline lookup yields CDR1 SGHNT and CDR2 YYREEE (reference sequence). V shed 5 bases and J shed 0 bases, with 16 bases lying between them. CDR3 loop: CASRLQGHRSTDTQYF. Written as DNA, the CDR3 is TGTGCCAGCAGACTACAGGGTCATCGAAGCACAGATACGCAGTATTTT.

This rearrangement joins TRBV24-1 to TRBJ2-7; TRBD1 aligns across 12 bases. The CDR3 runs to 15 residues. V was clipped by 3 bases and J by 6 bases; unmatched bases: 5. Germline assignment: CDR1 KGHDR and CDR2 SFDVKD. DNA for the CDR3: TGTGCCACCAGTGATAACCGGGACAGGGGGCTCGAGCAGTACTTC. Protein: CATSDNRDRGLEQYF.

V gene TRBV28 combines with J gene TRBJ1-1; tentative D call: TRBD1 (6 bases). V was shortened by 6 bases and J by 0 bases, with 11 bases between the two germline ends. The germline CDR1 and CDR2 sequences are MDHEN and SYDVKM. This CDR3 comprises 14 residues. DNA of the CDR3: TGTGCCAGCAGGAGGGGGGGCATGAACACTGAAGCTTTCTTT. It is translated as CASRRGGMNTEAFF.

The chain couples TRBV18 to TRBJ2-2, with D perhaps TRBD2 (6 bases). V was trimmed by 6 bases and J by 5 bases, leaving 10 bases between them. Germline V gives CDR1 KGHSH, CDR2 LQKENI. This CDR3 has 13 amino acids. Written as DNA, the CDR3 is TGTGCCAGCTCCGCGGGACTGACCGGGGAGCTGTTTTTT. Protein sequence: CASSAGLTGELFF.

The rearrangement joins TRBV2 to TRBJ2-7; 9 bases match TRBD1. Germline lookup yields CDR1 SNHLY and CDR2 FYNNEI. Trimming cost V 3 bases and J 4 bases; bases outside gene matches: 10. The CDR3 has 16 residues. The CDR3 DNA reads as TGTGCCAGCAGTGATCCAAGGGGACAGGGCGGGTACGAGCAGTACTTC. Its translation: CASSDPRGQGGYEQYF.

This rearrangement joins TRBV11-2 to TRBJ2-1; D might be TRBD2 (5 bases). The germline CDR1 and CDR2 sequences are SGHAT and FQNNGV. CDR3 length: 15 amino acids. Between the trimmed V and J ends, which lost 3 bases and 1 base, there was a span of 10 bases. The CDR3 coding sequence is TGTGCCAGCAGCTTTTCCAGCGGATCCTACAATGAGCAGTTCTTC. Protein: CASSFSSGSYNEQFF.

This chain uses TRBV27 with TRBJ1-5; 9 bases are shared with TRBD1. CDR1 is MNHEY and CDR2 is SMNVEV in the germline V gene (reference sequence). This CDR3 has 16 amino acids. The V gene end was trimmed by 2 bases and the J gene end by 3 bases; junction bases not matched to a gene: 5. CDR3 region: CASSLVWTGDNQPQHF. The DNA for the CDR3 is TGTGCCAGCAGTTTAGTTTGGACAGGGGACAATCAGCCCCAGCATTTT.

The chain carries TRBV28 and TRBJ1-1; no reliable D call. The V and J ends lost 4 bases and 11 bases respectively, with 14 bases between them. The germline V gene has CDR1 MDHEN and CDR2 SYDVKM. The CDR3 has 12 amino acids. CDR3 sequence: CASSSLESSAFF. The CDR3 bases are TGTGCCAGCAGTTCACTAGAGAGCTCCGCTTTCTTT.

The chain uses TRBV6-5 and TRBJ1-1; D possibly corresponds to TRBD1 (5 bases). V was pared by 6 bases and J by 5 bases, with 7 bases between. The V gene's germline CDR1 is MNHEY and CDR2 SVGAGI. The CDR3 has 11 amino acids. CDR3 protein: CASRAGTEAFF. The CDR3 DNA follows: TGTGCCAGCAGGGCAGGGACTGAAGCTTTCTTT.

The rearrangement joins TRBV7-2 to TRBJ1-5, with D perhaps matching TRBD1 (5 bases). The V end was cut by 6 bases, the J end by 8 bases, with 20 bases between. In germline, CDR1 is SGHTA, CDR2 FQGNSA. This CDR3 spans 15 amino acids. Here the CDR3 DNA reads TGTGCCAGCAGAAGAGGGACGGCCCGGGGGGAGCCCCAGCATTTT. Its translation is CASRRGTARGEPQHF. Full variable domain (outside the CDR3, taken from reference TRBV7-2 and TRBJ1-5): GAGVSQSPSNKVTEKGKDVELRCDPISGHTALYWYRQSLGQGLEFLIYFQGNSAPDKSGLPSDRFSAERTGGSVSTLTIQRTQQEDSAVYLCASRRGTARGEPQHFGDGTRLSIL.

The chain uses TRBV27 and TRBJ1-1, with unresolved D. CDR1 MNHEY and CDR2 SMNVEV come from the germline V gene (reference sequence). The CDR3 runs 14 residues. Trimming stripped 6 bases from V and 1 base from J, with 12 bases between. The CDR3 is CASRSAGGNTEAFF. CDR3 nucleotide sequence: TGTGCCAGCAGGTCAGCGGGCGGGAACACTGAAGCTTTCTTT.

This clone was detected only once. The rearrangement links TRBV19 to TRBJ1-1; a weak D match, TRBD1 (6 bases). The CDR3 is made up of 13 amino acids. V shed 6 bases and J shed 0 bases, with 8 bases lying between them. CDR1 and CDR2 (germline): LNHDA, SQIVND (reference sequence). The chain's CDR3 is CASRDRVNTEAFF. The CDR3 DNA sequence: TGTGCCAGTAGGGACAGAGTGAACACTGAAGCTTTCTTT.

The rearrangement uses TRBV21-1 and TRBJ1-2; TRBD1, the D gene given by the table, was not confirmed from the DNA. TRBV21-1 represents a pseudogene. The CDR3 has 16 amino acids. This CDR3 reads CASSKFETATNYGYTF. The CDR3 nucleotides are TGTGCCAGCAGCAAATTTGAGACAGCTACTAACTATGGCTACACCTTC.

This clone was detected a few times. This chain joins TRBV28 and TRBJ1-3; possible D gene TRBD1, 6 bases. Germline V CDR1 and CDR2: MDHEN, SYDVKM. This CDR3 spans 12 amino acids. Trimming shortened V by 7 bases and J by 4 bases, and 8 bases separated the two germline ends. The CDR3 here is CASKGVGNTIYF. The CDR3 region has the DNA TGTGCCAGCAAGGGGGTCGGAAACACCATATATTTT.

DNA for the CDR3: TGTGCCAGTAGTATATATTTAGGTTCGGGAAACACCGGGGAGCTGTTTTTT. It encodes CASSIYLGSGNTGELFF. The chain uses TRBV19 and TRBJ2-2, with D perhaps TRBD2 (5 bases). This CDR3 has 17 residues. Trimming took off 2 bases at V and 2 bases at J, with 15 bases between the two ends. Germline CDR1 reads LNHDA; CDR2 reads SQIVND (reference sequence).